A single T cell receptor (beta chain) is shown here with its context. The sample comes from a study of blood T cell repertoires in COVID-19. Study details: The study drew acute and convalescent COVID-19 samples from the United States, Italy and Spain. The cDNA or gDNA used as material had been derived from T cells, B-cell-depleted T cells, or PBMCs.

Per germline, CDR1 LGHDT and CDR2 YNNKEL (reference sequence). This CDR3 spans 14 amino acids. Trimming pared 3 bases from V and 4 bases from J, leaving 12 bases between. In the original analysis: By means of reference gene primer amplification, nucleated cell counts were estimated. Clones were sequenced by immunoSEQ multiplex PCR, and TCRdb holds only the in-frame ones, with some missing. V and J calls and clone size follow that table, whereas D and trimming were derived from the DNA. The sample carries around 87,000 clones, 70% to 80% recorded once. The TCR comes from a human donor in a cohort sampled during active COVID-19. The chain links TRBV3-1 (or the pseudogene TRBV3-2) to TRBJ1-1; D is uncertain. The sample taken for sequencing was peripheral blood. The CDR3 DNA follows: TGTGCCAGCAGCCACCGTACAAGTTCCACTGAAGCTTTCTTT. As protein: CASSHRTSSTEAFF.